The clone carrying this T cell receptor beta chain came up a few times. Its antigen is as yet unknown. The data are from a study of lymphopenia after photon versus proton radiotherapy. This CDR3 comprises 19 residues. Germline values: CDR1 SGHTA, CDR2 FQGTGA. After removal of 2 bases from V and 4 bases from J, the junction contained 14 bases not matched to a gene. Sequencing was performed with immunoSEQ multiplex PCR; in TCRdb, only in-frame clones are kept and a portion is missing. The sample records around 30,000 clones, just under 90% being singletons. Findings of the study overall: Under photons, naive T cells and diversity fell while effector/memory populations rose. Survival link was tested only in deceased patients; proton benefit remains a possibility.

The origin of this receptor is a woman aged 55-75 years with cholangiocarcinoma. Some clones in this sample may be carry-over from other donors' samples. Specimen: peripheral blood, collected from a patient treated with proton-based radiotherapy. V is TRBV7-3 and J is TRBJ2-1, with 10 bases aligning to TRBD2. DNA of the CDR3: TGTGCCAGCAGCTTACAGCCCCCCCGCCTAGCGGGGGAATACAATGAGCAGTTCTTC. Translating gives CASSLQPPRLAGEYNEQFF.